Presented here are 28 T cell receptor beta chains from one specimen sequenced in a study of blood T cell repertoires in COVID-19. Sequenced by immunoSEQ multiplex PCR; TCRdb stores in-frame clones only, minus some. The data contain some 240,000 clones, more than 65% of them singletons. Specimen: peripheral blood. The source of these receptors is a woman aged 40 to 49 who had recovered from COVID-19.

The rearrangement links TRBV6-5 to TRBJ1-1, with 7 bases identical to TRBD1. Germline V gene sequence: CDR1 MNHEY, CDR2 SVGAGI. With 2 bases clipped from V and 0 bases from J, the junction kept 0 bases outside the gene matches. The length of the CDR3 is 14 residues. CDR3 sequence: CASSYGTVNTEAFF. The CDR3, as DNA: TGTGCCAGCAGTTACGGGACAGTGAACACTGAAGCTTTCTTT.

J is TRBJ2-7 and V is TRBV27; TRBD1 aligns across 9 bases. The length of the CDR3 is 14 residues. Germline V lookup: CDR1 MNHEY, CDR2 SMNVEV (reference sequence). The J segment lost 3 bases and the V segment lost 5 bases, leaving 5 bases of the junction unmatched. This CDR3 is CASSLTGQGYEQYF. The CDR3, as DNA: TGTGCCAGCAGTCTCACGGGACAGGGCTACGAGCAGTACTTC.

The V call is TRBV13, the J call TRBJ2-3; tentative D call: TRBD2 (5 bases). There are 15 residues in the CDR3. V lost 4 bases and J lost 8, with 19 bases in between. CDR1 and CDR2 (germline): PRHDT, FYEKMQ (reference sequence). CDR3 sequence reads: CASSSRGGYGGTQYF. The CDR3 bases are TGTGCCAGCAGCTCACGCGGAGGTTACGGCGGTACGCAGTATTTT.

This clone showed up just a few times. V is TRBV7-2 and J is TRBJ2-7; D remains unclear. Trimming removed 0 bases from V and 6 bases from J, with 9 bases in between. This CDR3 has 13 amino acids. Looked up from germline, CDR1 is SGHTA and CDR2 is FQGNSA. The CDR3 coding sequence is TGTGCCAGCAGCTTAGCCGTCGAGGCCGAGCAGTACTTC. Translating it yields CASSLAVEAEQYF.

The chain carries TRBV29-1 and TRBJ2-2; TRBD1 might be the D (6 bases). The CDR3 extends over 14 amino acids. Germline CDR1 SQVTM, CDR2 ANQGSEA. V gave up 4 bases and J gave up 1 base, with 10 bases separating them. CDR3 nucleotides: TGCAGCGTTGTTAGACAGGAGAACACCGGGGAGCTGTTTTTT. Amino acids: CSVVRQENTGELFF.

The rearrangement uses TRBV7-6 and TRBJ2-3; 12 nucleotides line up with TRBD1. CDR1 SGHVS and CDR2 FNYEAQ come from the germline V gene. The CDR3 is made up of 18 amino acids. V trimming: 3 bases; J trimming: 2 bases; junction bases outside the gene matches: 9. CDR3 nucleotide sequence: TGTGCCAGCAGCTTTAAGACCGGGACAGGGGGCTTCACAGATACGCAGTATTTT. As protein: CASSFKTGTGGFTDTQYF.

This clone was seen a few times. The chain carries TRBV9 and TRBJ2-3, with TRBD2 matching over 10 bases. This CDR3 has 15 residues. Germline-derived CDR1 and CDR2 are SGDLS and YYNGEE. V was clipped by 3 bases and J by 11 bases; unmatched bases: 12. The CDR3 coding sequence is TGTGCCAGCAGCGGGATAGAAAGCGGGGGGGCCAGGCAGTATTTT. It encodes CASSGIESGGARQYF.

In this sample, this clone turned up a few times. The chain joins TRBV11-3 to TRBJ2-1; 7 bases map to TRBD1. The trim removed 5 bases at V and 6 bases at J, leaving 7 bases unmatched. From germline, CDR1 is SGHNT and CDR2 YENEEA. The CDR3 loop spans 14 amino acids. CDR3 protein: CASSPGGQFNEQFF. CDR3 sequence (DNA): TGTGCCAGCAGCCCAGGGGGACAGTTCAATGAGCAGTTCTTC.

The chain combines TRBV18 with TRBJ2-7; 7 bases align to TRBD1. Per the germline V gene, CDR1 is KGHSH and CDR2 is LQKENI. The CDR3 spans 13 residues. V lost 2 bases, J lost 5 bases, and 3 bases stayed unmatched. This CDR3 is CASSPSDRDEQYF. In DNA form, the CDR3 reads TGTGCCAGCTCACCATCCGACAGGGACGAGCAGTACTTC. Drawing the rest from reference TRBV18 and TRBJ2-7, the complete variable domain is NAGVMQNPRHLVRRRGQEARLRCSPMKGHSHVYWYRQLPEEGLKFMVYLQKENIIDESGMPKERFSAEFPKEGPSILRIQQVVRGDSAAYFCASSPSDRDEQYFGPGTRLTVT.

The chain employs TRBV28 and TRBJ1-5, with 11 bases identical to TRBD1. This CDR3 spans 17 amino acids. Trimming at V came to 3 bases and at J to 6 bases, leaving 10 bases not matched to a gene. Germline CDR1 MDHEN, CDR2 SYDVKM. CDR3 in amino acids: CASSFAAGTGGGQPQHF. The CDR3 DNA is TGTGCCAGCAGTTTTGCCGCCGGGACAGGGGGTGGTCAGCCCCAGCATTTT.

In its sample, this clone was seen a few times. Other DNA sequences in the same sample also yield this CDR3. DNA of the CDR3: TGTGCCAGCAGTTTGGCGGGAAACTATGGCTACACCTTC. Its protein is CASSLAGNYGYTF. The chain carries TRBV12-3 or TRBV12-4 and TRBJ1-2, with no clear D. The CDR3 runs to 13 residues. Trimming left V 3 bases short and J 2 bases short, with 7 bases between.

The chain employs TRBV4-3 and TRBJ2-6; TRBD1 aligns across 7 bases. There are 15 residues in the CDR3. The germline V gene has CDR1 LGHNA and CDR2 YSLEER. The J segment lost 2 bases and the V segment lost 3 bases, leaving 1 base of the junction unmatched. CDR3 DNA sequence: TGCGCCAGCAGCCATACAGGGGCTGGGGCCAACGTCCTGACTTTC. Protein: CASSHTGAGANVLTF.

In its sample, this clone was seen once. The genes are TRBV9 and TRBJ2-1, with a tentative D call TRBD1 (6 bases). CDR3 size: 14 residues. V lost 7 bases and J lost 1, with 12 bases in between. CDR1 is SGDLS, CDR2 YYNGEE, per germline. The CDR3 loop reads CASGGPISYNEQFF. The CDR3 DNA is TGTGCCAGCGGGGGCCCGATTTCCTACAATGAGCAGTTCTTC.

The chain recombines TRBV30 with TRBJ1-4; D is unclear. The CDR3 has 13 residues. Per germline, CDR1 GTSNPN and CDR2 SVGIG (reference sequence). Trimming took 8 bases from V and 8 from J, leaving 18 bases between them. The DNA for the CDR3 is TGTGCCGGAGACCTCTCCTCTGGGGAAAAACTGTTTTTT. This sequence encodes CAGDLSSGEKLFF.

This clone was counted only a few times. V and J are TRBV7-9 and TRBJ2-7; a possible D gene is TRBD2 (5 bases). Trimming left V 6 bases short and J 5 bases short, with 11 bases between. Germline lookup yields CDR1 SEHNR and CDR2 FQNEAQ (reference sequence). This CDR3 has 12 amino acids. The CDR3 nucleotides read TGTGCCAGCAGGATGGACGGGAACGAGCAGTACTTC. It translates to CASRMDGNEQYF.

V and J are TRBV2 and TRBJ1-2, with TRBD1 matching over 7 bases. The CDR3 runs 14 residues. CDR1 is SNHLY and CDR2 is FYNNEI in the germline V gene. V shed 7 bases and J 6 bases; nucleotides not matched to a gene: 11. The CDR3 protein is CASTWDSQTDGYTF. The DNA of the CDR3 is TGTGCCAGCACATGGGACAGCCAAACCGATGGCTACACCTTC.

CDR3 region: CASSDGPGGHQPQHF. The CDR3 region has the DNA TGTGCCAGCAGCGACGGCCCCGGGGGGCATCAGCCCCAGCATTTT. The chain uses TRBV6-2 or TRBV6-3 and TRBJ1-5; a possible D gene is TRBD1 (6 bases). Germline V lookup: CDR1 MNHEY, CDR2 SVGEGT. There are 15 residues in the CDR3. V lost 6 bases, J lost 5 bases, and 17 bases lay in between.

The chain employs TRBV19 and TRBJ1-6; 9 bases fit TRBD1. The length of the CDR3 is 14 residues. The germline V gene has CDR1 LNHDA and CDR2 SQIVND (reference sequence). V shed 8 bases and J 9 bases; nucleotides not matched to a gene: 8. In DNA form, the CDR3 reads TGTGCCAGTCTGGCGGGACAGGGAGGTTCACCCCTCCACTTT. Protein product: CASLAGQGGSPLHF.

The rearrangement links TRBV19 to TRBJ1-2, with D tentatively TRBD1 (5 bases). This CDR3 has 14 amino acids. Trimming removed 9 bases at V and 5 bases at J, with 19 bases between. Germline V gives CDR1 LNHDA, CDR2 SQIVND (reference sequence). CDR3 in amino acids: CASVGAKGVYGYTF. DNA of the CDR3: TGTGCCAGCGTGGGTGCCAAAGGGGTTTATGGCTACACCTTC.

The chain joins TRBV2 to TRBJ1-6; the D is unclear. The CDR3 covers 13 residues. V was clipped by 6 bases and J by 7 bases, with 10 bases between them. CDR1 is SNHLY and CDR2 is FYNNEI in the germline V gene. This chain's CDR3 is CASRETENSPLHF. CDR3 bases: TGTGCCAGCAGGGAGACGGAGAATTCACCCCTCCACTTT. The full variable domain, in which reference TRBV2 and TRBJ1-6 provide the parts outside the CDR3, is EPEVTQTPSHQVTQMGQEVILRCVPISNHLYFYWYRQILGQKVEFLVSFYNNEISEKSEIFDDQFSVERPDGSNFTLKIRSTKLEDSAMYFCASRETENSPLHFGNGTRLTVT.

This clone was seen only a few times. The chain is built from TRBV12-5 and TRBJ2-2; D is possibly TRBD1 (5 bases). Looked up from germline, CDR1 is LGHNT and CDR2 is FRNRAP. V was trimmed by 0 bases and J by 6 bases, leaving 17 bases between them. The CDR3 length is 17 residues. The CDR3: CASGLVLDSWFPGELFF. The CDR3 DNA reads TGTGCTAGTGGTTTGGTATTAGACAGTTGGTTTCCCGGGGAGCTGTTTTTT.

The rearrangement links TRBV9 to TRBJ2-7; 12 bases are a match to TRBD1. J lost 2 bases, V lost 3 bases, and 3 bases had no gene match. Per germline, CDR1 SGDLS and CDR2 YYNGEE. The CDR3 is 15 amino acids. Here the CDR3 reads CASSAGTGGAYEQYF. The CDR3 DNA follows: TGTGCCAGCAGCGCGGGGACAGGGGGCGCCTACGAGCAGTACTTC.

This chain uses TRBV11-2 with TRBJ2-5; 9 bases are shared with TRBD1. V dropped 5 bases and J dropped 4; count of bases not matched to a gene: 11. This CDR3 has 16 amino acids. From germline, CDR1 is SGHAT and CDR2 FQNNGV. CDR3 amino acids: CASSTRQGGRSETQYF. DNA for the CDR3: TGTGCCAGCAGCACCCGACAGGGGGGGAGGTCAGAGACCCAGTACTTC.

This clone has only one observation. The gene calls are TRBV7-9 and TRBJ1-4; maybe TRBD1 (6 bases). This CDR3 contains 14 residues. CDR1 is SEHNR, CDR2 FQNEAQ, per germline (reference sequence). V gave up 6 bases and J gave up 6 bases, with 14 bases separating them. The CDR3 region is CASRSQGRDEKLFF. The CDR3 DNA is TGTGCCAGCAGGAGTCAGGGGCGCGATGAAAAACTGTTTTTT.

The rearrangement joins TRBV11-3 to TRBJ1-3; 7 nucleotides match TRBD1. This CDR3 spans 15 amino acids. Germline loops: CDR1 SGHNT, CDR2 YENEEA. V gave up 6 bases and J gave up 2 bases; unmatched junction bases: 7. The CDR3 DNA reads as TGTGCCAGCAGTCGTACAGGGGACACTGGAAACACCATATATTTT. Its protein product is CASSRTGDTGNTIYF.

The CDR3 is CASSRGWGGRDYEQYF. The CDR3 DNA reads TGTGCCAGCAGCCGCGGTTGGGGGGGAAGAGACTACGAGCAGTACTTC. J is TRBJ2-7 and V is TRBV7-2; 7 nucleotides line up with TRBD2. The CDR3 length is 16 residues. Germline V lookup: CDR1 SGHTA, CDR2 FQGNSA. V lost 5 bases to trimming and J lost 3 bases; unmatched junction nucleotides: 13.

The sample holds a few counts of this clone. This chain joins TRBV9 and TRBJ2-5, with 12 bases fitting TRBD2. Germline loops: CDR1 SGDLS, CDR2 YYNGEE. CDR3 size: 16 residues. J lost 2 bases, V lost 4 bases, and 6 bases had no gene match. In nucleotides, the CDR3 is TGTGCCAGCAGCCCCCGGACTAGCGGGGTGCAAGAGACCCAGTACTTC. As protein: CASSPRTSGVQETQYF.

CDR3 coding DNA: TGTGCCAGCAGTTTGAGTTGGAACACCATATATTTT. It is translated as CASSLSWNTIYF. V and J are TRBV28 and TRBJ1-3; D call uncertain. The germline V and J ends were trimmed by 3 bases and 7 bases, with 7 bases remaining between them. Germline loops: CDR1 MDHEN, CDR2 SYDVKM. The CDR3 extends over 12 amino acids.